Reported below is one T cell receptor beta chain. Its target is not known. Assay: immunoSEQ multiplex PCR; the TCRdb copy retains only in-frame clones and omits some. In the table there are approximately 100,000 clones, about 94% of which are singletons. The record originates from a study of cytomegalovirus exposure and HLA in healthy donors. Findings of the study overall: According to a subsequent analysis, TCR clusters from the first cohort were inclined to appear together in the 120 validation repertoires. Altogether, 164 TCR beta chains were recorded as cytomegalovirus-associated.

CDR3 length equals 16 residues. CDR1 is LGHNA and CDR2 is YSLEER in the germline V gene. V was shortened by 0 bases and J by 6 bases, with 15 bases between the two germline ends. Sequenced material: PBMCs. The chain combines TRBV4-3 with TRBJ1-5; possible D gene TRBD1, 6 bases. This clonotype was obtained from a woman aged 25-40 years in good health and CMV-seropositive. CDR3 coding DNA: TGCGCCAGCAGCCAAGATTGGGGCAGAGGGGGTCAGCCCCAGCATTTT. Its protein is CASSQDWGRGGQPQHF.